This note documents a single T cell receptor beta chain sequence. The authors' processing: Reference gene primer amplification yielded estimated nucleated cell counts. Here immunoSEQ multiplex PCR was the method, and the copy in TCRdb shows in-frame clones only, minus some. V, J and clone size were drawn from that table, and D and trimming were deduced from the DNA. The sample shows 140,000 to 150,000 clones, around 87% of them seen only once. These data come from a study of blood T cell repertoires in COVID-19. Whole-study context: Acute and convalescent COVID-19 samples came from the United States, Italy and Spain.

The CDR3 is 17 residues long. Germline loops: CDR1 SEHNR, CDR2 FQNEAQ (reference sequence). V shed 5 bases, J shed 0 bases, and the junction held 10 bases outside the gene matches. Sequenced input: peripheral blood. The TCR sequence derives from a man older than 75 with acute or convalescent COVID-19. V and J are TRBV7-9 and TRBJ2-3, with 8 bases that match TRBD2. This chain's CDR3 is CASSRYTTSASTDTQYF. The CDR3 DNA is TGTGCCAGCAGCCGCTATACGACTAGCGCCAGCACAGATACGCAGTATTTT.